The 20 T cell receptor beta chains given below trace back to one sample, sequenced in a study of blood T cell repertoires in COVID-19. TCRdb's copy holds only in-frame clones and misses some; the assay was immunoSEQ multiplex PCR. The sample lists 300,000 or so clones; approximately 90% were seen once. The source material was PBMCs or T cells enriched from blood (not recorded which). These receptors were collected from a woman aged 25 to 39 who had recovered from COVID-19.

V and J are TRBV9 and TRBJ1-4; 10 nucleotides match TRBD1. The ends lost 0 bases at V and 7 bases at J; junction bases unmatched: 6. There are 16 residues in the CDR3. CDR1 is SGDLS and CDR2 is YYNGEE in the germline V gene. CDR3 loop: CASSVGTGTGAEKLFF. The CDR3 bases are TGTGCCAGCAGCGTAGGGACCGGGACAGGGGCTGAAAAACTGTTTTTT.

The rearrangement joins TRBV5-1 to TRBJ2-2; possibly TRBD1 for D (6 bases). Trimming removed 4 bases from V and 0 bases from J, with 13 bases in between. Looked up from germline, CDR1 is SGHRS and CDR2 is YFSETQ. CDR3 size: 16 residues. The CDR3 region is CASSLSGVANTGELFF. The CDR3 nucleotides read TGCGCCAGCAGCCTATCAGGGGTAGCGAACACCGGGGAGCTGTTTTTT. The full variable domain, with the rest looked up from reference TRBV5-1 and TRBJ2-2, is KAGVTQTPRYLIKTRGQQVTLSCSPISGHRSVSWYQQTPGQGLQFLFEYFSETQRNKGNFPGRFSGRQFSNSRSEMNVSTLELGDSALYLCASSLSGVANTGELFFGEGSRLTVL.

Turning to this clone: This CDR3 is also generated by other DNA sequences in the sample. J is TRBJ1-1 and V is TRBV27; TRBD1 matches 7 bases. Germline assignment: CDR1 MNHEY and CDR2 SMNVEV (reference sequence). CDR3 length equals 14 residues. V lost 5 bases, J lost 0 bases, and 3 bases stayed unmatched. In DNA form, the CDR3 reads TGTGCCAGCAGTCGGACAGGAGTGAACACTGAAGCTTTCTTT. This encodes CASSRTGVNTEAFF.

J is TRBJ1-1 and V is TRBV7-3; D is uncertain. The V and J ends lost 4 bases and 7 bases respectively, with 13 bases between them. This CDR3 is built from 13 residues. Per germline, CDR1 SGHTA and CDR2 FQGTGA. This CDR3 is CASSSLHDNEAFF. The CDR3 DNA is TGTGCCAGCAGCTCCTTACACGATAATGAAGCTTTCTTT.

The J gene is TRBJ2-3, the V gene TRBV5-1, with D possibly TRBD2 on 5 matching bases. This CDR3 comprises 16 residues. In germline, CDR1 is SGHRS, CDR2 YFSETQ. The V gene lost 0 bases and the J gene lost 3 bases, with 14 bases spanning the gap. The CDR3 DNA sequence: TGCGCCAGCAGCTTGGGGGAGACCTCTAGGACAGATACGCAGTATTTT. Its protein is CASSLGETSRTDTQYF.

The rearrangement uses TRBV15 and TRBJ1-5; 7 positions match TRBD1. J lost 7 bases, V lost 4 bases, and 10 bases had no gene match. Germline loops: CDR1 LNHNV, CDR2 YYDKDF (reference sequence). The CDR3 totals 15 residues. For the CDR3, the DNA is TGTGCCACCAGCACAAAACAGGGGCCAGGGCAGCCCCAGCATTTT. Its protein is CATSTKQGPGQPQHF.

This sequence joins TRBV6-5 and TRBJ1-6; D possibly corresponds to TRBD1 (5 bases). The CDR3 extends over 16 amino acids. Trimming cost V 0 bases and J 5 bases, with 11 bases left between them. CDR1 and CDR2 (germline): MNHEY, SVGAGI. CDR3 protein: CASSYSLGGDNSPLHF. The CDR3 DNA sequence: TGTGCCAGCAGTTACTCCTTGGGGGGAGATAATTCACCCCTCCACTTT.

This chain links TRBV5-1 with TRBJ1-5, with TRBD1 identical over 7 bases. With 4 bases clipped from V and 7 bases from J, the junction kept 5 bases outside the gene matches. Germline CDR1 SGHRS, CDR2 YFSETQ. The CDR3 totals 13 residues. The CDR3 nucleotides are TGCGCCAGCAGCCTATACAGGGGCCAGCCCCAGCATTTT. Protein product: CASSLYRGQPQHF.

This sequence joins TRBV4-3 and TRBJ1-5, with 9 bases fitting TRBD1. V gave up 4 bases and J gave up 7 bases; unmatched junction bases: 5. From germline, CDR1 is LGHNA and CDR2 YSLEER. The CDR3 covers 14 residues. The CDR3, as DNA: TGCGCCAGCAGCCCACGACAGGGGGACCAGCCCCAGCATTTT. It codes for CASSPRQGDQPQHF.

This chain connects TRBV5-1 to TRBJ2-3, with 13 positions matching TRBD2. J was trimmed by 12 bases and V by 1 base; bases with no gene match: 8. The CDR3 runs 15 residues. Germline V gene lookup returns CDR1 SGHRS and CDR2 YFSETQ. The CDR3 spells CASSLRGLAGEQQYF. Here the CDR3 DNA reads TGCGCCAGCAGCTTGAGAGGACTAGCGGGGGAGCAACAGTATTTT.

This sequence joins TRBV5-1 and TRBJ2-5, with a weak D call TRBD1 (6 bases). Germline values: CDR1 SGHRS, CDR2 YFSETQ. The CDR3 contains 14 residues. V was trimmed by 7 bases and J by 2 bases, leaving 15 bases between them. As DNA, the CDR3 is TGCGCCAGCGGAATGGACAGACCTCAAGAGACCCAGTACTTC. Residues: CASGMDRPQETQYF.

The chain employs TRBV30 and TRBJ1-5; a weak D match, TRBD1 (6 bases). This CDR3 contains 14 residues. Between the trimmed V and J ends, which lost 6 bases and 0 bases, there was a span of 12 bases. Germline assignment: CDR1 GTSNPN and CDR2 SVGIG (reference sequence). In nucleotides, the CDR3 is TGTGCCTGCAGGGGTCCGATTAGCAATCAGCCCCAGCATTTT. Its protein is CACRGPISNQPQHF.

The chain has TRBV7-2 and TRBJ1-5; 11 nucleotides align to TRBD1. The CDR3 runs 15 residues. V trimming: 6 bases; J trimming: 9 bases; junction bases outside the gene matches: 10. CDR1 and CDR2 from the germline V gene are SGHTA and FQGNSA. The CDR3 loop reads CASRTGTGGGGPQHF. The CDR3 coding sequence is TGTGCCAGCAGGACCGGGACAGGGGGTGGAGGGCCCCAGCATTTT.

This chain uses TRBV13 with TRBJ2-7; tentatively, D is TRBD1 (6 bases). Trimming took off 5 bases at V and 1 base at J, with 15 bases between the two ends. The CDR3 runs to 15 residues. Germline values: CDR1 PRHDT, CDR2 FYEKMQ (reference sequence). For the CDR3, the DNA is TGTGCCAGCAGCGCCCAAGGGGACACGTCCTACGAGCAGTACTTC. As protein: CASSAQGDTSYEQYF.

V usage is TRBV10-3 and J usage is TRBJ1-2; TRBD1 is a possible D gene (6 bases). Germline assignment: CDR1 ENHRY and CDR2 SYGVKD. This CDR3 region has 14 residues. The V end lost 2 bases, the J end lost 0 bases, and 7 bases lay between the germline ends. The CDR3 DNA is TGTGCCATCAGTGAGGAGGGGGCTAACTATGGCTACACCTTC. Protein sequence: CAISEEGANYGYTF.

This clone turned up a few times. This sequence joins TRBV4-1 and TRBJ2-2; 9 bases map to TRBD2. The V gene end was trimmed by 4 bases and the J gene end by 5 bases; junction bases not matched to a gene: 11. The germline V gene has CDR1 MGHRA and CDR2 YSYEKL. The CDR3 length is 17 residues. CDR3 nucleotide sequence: TGCGCCAGCAGCCCGCCCTGGACTAGCGCGTGGACCGGGGAGCTGTTTTTT. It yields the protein CASSPPWTSAWTGELFF.

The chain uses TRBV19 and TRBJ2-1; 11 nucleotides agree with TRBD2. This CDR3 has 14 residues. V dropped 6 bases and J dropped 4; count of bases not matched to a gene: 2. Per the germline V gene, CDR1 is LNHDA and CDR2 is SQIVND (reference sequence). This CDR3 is CASSRLAGYNEQFF. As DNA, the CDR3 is TGTGCCAGTAGCCGACTAGCGGGATACAATGAGCAGTTCTTC.

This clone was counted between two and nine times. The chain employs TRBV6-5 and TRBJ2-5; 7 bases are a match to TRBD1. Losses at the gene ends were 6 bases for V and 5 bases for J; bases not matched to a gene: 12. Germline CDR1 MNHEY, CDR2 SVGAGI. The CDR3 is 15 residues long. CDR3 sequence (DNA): TGTGCCAGCAGCCTCGGTCGACAGGGTGGGGAGACCCAGTACTTC. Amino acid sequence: CASSLGRQGGETQYF.

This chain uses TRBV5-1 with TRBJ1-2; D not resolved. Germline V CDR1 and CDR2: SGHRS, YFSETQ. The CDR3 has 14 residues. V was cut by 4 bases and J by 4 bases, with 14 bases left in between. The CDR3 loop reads CASSPTLEAYGYTF. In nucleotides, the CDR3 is TGCGCCAGCAGCCCGACTCTAGAGGCCTATGGCTACACCTTC.

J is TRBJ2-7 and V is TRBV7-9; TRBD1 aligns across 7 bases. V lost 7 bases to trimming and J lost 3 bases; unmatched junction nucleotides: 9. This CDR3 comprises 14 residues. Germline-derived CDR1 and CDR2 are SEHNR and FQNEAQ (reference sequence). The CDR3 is CASTLSGDSYEQYF. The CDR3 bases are TGTGCCAGCACTTTGAGTGGGGACAGCTACGAGCAGTACTTC.